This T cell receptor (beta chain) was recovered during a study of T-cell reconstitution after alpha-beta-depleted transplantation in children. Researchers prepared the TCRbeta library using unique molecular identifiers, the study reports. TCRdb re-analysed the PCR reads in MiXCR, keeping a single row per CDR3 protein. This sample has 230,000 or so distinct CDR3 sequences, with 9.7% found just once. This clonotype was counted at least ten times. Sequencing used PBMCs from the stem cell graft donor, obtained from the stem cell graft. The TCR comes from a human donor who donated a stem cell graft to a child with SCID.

The chain's CDR3 is CASSLAQGAYGYTF. The CDR3 DNA reads as TGTGCCAGCAGCTTAGCACAGGGGGCCTATGGCTACACCTTC. The chain employs TRBV7-2 and TRBJ1-2; 9 nucleotides match TRBD1. Trimming took 0 bases from V and 4 from J; bases not matched to a gene: 0. CDR1 is SGHTA, CDR2 FQGNSA, per germline. This CDR3 is 14 amino acids long.